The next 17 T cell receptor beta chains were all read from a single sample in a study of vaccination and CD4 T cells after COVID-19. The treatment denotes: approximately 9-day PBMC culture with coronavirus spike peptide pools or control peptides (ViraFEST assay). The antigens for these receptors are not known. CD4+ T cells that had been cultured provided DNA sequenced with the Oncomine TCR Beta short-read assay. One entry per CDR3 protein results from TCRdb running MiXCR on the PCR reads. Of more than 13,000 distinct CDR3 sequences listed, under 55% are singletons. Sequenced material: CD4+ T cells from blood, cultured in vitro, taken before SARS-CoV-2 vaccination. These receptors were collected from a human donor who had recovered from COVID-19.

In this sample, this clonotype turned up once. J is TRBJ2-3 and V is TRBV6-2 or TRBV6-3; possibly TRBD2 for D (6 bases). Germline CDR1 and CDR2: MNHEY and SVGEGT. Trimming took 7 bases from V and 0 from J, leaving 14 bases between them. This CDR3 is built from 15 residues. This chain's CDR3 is CASTSRGTSTDTQYF. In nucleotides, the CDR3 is TGTGCCAGCACCTCGCGGGGCACTAGCACAGATACGCAGTATTTT.

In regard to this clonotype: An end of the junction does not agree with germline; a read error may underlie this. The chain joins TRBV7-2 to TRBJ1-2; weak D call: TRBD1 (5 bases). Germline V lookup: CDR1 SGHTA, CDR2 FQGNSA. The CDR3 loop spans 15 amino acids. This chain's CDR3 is CVSSFLGGGGYGYTF. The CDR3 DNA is TGTGTCAGCAGCTTTTTAGGCGGTGGGGGCTATGGCTACACCTTC.

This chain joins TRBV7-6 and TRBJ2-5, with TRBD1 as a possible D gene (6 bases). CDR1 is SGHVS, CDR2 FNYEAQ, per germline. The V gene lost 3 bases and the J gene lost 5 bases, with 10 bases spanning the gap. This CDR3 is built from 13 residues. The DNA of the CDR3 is TGTGCCAGCAGCTTGGTAGGGGGTGAGACCCAGTACTTC. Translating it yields CASSLVGGETQYF.

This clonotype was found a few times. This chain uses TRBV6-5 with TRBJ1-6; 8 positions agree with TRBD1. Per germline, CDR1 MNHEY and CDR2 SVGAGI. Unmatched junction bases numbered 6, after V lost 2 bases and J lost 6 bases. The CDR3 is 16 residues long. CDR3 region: CASSYGIGQGNSPLHF. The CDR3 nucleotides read TGTGCCAGCAGTTACGGGATAGGACAGGGTAATTCACCCCTCCACTTT.

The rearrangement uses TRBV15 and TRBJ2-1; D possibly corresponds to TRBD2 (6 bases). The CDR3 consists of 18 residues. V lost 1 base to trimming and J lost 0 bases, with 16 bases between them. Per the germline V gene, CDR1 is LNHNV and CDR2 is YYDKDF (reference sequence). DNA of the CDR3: TGTGCCACCAGCAGAGGGAGGGCTAGCCAGAGCTCCTACAATGAGCAGTTCTTC. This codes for CATSRGRASQSSYNEQFF.

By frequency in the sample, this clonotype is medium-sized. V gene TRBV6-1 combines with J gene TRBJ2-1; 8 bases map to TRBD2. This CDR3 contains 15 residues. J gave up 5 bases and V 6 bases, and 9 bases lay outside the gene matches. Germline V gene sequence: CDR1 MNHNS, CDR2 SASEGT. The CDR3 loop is CASRREGGRNNEQFF. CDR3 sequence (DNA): TGTGCCAGCAGACGGGAGGGGGGTAGGAACAATGAGCAGTTCTTC.

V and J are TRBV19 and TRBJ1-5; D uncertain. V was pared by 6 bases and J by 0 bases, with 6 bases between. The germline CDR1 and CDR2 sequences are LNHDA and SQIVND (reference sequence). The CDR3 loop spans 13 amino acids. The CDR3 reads CASSPDSNQPQHF. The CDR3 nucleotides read TGTGCCAGTAGCCCTGATAGCAATCAGCCCCAGCATTTT.

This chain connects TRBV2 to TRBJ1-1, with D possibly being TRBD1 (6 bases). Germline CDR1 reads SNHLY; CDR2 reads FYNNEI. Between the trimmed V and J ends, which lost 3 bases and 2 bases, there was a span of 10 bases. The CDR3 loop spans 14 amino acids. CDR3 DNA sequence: TGTGCCAGCAGTGAGCAGGGGCCCAACACTGAAGCTTTCTTT. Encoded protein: CASSEQGPNTEAFF.

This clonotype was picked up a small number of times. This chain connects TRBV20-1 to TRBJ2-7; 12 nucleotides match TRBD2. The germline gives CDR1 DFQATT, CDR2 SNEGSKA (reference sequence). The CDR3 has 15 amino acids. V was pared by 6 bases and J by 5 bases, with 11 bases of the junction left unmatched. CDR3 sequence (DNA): TGCAGTGCCCGGTACCCTCCTAGCGGGAGGGACGAGCAGTACTTC. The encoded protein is CSARYPPSGRDEQYF.

The CDR3 here is CSARDLVQSYEQYF. The DNA for the CDR3 is TGCAGTGCTAGAGATCTGGTCCAGAGCTACGAGCAGTACTTC. The V gene is TRBV20-1, the J gene TRBJ2-7; D is ambiguous. The germline V gene encodes CDR1 DFQATT and CDR2 SNEGSKA (reference sequence). CDR3 length: 14 amino acids. Trimming cost V 0 bases and J 3 bases, with 12 bases left between them.

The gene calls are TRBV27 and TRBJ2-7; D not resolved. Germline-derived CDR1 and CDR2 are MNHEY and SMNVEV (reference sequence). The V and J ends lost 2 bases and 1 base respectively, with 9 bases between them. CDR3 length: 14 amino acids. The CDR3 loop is CASSLPPDSYEQYF. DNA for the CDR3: TGTGCCAGCAGTTTACCCCCTGATTCCTACGAGCAGTACTTC.

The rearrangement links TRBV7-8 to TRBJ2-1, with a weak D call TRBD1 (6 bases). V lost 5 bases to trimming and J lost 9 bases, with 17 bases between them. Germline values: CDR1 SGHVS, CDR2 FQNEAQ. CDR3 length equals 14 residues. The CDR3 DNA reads TGTGCCAGCAGCCTCGGAAAGGGGGTCGGTGAGCAGTTCTTC. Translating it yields CASSLGKGVGEQFF.

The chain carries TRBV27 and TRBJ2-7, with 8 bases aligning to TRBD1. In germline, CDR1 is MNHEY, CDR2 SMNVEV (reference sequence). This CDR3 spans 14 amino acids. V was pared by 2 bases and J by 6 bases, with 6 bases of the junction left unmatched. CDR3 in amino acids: CASSLVTGGTEQYF. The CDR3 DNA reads TGTGCCAGCAGTTTAGTCACAGGGGGTACCGAGCAGTACTTC.

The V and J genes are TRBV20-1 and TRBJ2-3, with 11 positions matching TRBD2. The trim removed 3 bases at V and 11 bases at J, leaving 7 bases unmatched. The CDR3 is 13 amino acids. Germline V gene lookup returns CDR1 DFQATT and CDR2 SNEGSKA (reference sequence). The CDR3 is CSARASGGQVQYF. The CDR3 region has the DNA TGCAGTGCTAGGGCTAGCGGGGGGCAGGTGCAGTATTTT.

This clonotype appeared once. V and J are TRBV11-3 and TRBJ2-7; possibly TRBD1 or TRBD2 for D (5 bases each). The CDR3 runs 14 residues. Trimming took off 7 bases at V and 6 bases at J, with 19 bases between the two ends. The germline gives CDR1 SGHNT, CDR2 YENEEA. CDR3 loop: CASTSGTHTREQYF. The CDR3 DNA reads TGTGCCAGCACCTCCGGGACCCACACCCGCGAGCAGTACTTC.

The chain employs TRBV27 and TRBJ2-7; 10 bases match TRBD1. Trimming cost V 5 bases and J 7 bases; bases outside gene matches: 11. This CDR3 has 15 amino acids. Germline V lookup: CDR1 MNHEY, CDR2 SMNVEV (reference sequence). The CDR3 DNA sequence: TGTGCCAGCAGTAGGAAGACAGGGGGCTTGGGGGAGCAGTACTTC. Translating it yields CASSRKTGGLGEQYF.

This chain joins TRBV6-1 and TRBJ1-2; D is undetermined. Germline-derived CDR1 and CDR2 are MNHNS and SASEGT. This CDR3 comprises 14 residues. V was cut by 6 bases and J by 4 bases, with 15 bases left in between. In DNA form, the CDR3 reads TGTGCCAGCAGGTCCGGAGGCCTAGGCTATGGCTACACCTTC. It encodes CASRSGGLGYGYTF.